Shown below are 27 T cell receptor beta chains from a single sample sequenced in a study of T cell responses to AZD1222 COVID-19 vaccine. Sequencing used immunoSEQ multiplex PCR; TCRdb keeps in-frame clones, though not all of them. The sample shows tens of thousands of clones, about 90% of them seen only once. Sequencing used peripheral blood, obtained on day 0 of MenACWY control vaccination. These receptors were obtained from an adult in good health.

The gene calls are TRBV20-1 and TRBJ2-5, with D uncertain. Germline V gene sequence: CDR1 DFQATT, CDR2 SNEGSKA (reference sequence). The CDR3 length is 10 residues. V lost 3 bases and J lost 7, with 6 bases in between. The CDR3 reads CSARLRTQYF. In DNA, the CDR3 is TGCAGTGCTAGGCTGCGGACCCAGTACTTC.

The chain's CDR3 is CASSGGTTGELFF. The CDR3 DNA reads TGTGCCAGCTCAGGAGGAACAACCGGGGAGCTGTTTTTT. The V call is TRBV18, the J call TRBJ2-2, with a possible D match to TRBD2 (5 bases). This CDR3 is 13 amino acids long. The V end was cut by 5 bases, the J end by 5 bases, with 9 bases between. CDR1 is KGHSH and CDR2 is LQKENI in the germline V gene.

This clone was recorded only once. The chain joins TRBV6-2 or TRBV6-3 to TRBJ2-7, with 10 nucleotides matching TRBD1. Germline V gene data show CDR1 as MNHEY and CDR2 as SVGEGT. With 5 bases clipped from V and 5 bases from J, the junction kept 12 bases outside the gene matches. The CDR3 length is 16 residues. The CDR3 DNA reads as TGTGCCAGCAGTAGTGGGGGGGGACAGGGGAGCAACGAGCAGTACTTC. This translates into CASSSGGGQGSNEQYF.

This chain uses TRBV27 with TRBJ1-1; TRBD1 aligns across 8 bases. Unmatched junction bases numbered 8, after V lost 6 bases and J lost 8 bases. The CDR3 runs to 13 residues. Germline assignment: CDR1 MNHEY and CDR2 SMNVEV (reference sequence). The chain's CDR3 is CASRIQGAREAFF. CDR3 bases: TGTGCCAGCAGGATTCAGGGGGCGCGGGAAGCTTTCTTT.

The chain is built from TRBV6-5 and TRBJ1-5; a possible D gene is TRBD1 (6 bases). Trimming stripped 4 bases from V and 2 bases from J, with 12 bases between. Germline assignment: CDR1 MNHEY and CDR2 SVGAGI. The CDR3 spans 15 residues. As DNA, the CDR3 is TGTGCCAGCAGTTCTACAGGGTGGGGCAATCAGCCCCAGCATTTT. Residues: CASSSTGWGNQPQHF.

The chain combines TRBV18 with TRBJ2-5; no clear D. Looked up from germline, CDR1 is KGHSH and CDR2 is LQKENI. The germline V and J ends were trimmed by 2 bases and 0 bases, with 1 base remaining between them. The CDR3 extends over 12 amino acids. The CDR3 sequence is CASSPNQETQYF. CDR3 nucleotides: TGTGCCAGCTCACCAAACCAAGAGACCCAGTACTTC.

The sample holds one count of this clone. The CDR3 DNA reads TGTGCCAGCAGTTACTCGGCTAGCCGGTTCACAGATACGCAGTATTTT. Translated, it gives CASSYSASRFTDTQYF. This chain connects TRBV6-6 to TRBJ2-3; D is possibly TRBD2 (5 bases). Deletions cut 0 bases from V and 2 bases from J, with 12 bases between. The CDR3 length is 16 residues. Looked up from germline, CDR1 is MNHNY and CDR2 is SVGAGI (reference sequence).

The count of this clone is one. The chain joins TRBV11-2 to TRBJ1-6; D gene ambiguous. Trimming removed 2 bases at V and 2 bases at J, with 10 bases between. This CDR3 comprises 16 residues. CDR1 is SGHAT, CDR2 FQNNGV, per germline. This CDR3 reads CASSLPQAAYNSPLHF. The CDR3 nucleotides are TGTGCCAGCAGCTTACCCCAGGCCGCCTATAATTCACCCCTCCACTTT.

V is TRBV3-1 (or the pseudogene TRBV3-2) and J is TRBJ2-3, with TRBD1 as a possible D gene (6 bases). Trimming took off 2 bases at V and 2 bases at J, with 17 bases between the two ends. There are 17 residues in the CDR3. CDR1 and CDR2 from the germline V gene are LGHDT and YNNKEL (reference sequence). The CDR3 DNA follows: TGTGCCAGCAGCCAATCACAGGGACCGCAGGTCACAGATACGCAGTATTTT. Protein sequence: CASSQSQGPQVTDTQYF.

The V and J genes are TRBV2 and TRBJ1-5, with 7 positions matching TRBD1. The CDR3 sequence is 15 residues long. Trimming removed 4 bases from V and 5 bases from J; junction bases left unmatched: 8. Germline lookup yields CDR1 SNHLY and CDR2 FYNNEI. This CDR3 is CASSAGTAYYQPQHF. In nucleotides, the CDR3 is TGTGCCAGCAGTGCCGGGACAGCCTATTATCAGCCCCAGCATTTT. The full variable domain, completed using reference TRBV2 and TRBJ1-5, is EPEVTQTPSHQVTQMGQEVILRCVPISNHLYFYWYRQILGQKVEFLVSFYNNEISEKSEIFDDQFSVERPDGSNFTLKIRSTKLEDSAMYFCASSAGTAYYQPQHFGDGTRLSIL.

This chain uses TRBV24-1 with TRBJ2-5; tentatively, D is TRBD1 (6 bases). Germline V gene data show CDR1 as KGHDR and CDR2 as SFDVKD. This CDR3 spans 13 amino acids. Trimming stripped 7 bases from V and 4 bases from J, with 12 bases between. The DNA for the CDR3 is TGTGCCACCAGGTCGGCAGGGGCAGAGACCCAGTACTTC. Translating gives CATRSAGAETQYF.

The rearrangement uses TRBV6-2 or TRBV6-3 and TRBJ2-1, with D uncertain. The CDR3 is 11 amino acids. CDR1 is MNHEY and CDR2 is SVGEGT in the germline V gene. Trimming pared 2 bases from V and 8 bases from J, leaving 4 bases between. This CDR3 is CASSYPDEQFF. The CDR3 DNA reads as TGTGCCAGCAGTTACCCAGATGAGCAGTTCTTC.

The chain joins TRBV27 to TRBJ2-2; tentatively, D is TRBD2 (5 bases). The CDR3 is 13 residues long. Germline assignment: CDR1 MNHEY and CDR2 SMNVEV (reference sequence). Deletions cut 4 bases from V and 4 bases from J, with 7 bases between. DNA of the CDR3: TGTGCCAGCAGTTCCGGGGTCACCGGGGAGCTGTTTTTT. This gives the protein CASSSGVTGELFF.

The chain is built from TRBV7-9 and TRBJ1-5; D call uncertain. V was cut by 1 base and J by 4 bases, with 8 bases left in between. The CDR3 has 14 residues. From germline, CDR1 is SEHNR and CDR2 FQNEAQ (reference sequence). CDR3 coding DNA: TGTGCCAGCAGCTTAGGCAGTGAGAATCAGCCCCAGCATTTT. Translating it yields CASSLGSENQPQHF.

The chain has TRBV2 and TRBJ2-3; D uncertain. The CDR3 totals 11 residues. The V gene lost 6 bases and the J gene lost 2 bases, with 3 bases spanning the gap. Germline V gene data show CDR1 as SNHLY and CDR2 as FYNNEI. In nucleotides, the CDR3 is TGTGCCAGCAGATTCACAGATACGCAGTATTTT. It encodes CASRFTDTQYF.

This clone turned up a few times. The chain recombines TRBV9 with TRBJ1-2; 7 bases map to TRBD1. V was clipped by 2 bases and J by 6 bases; unmatched bases: 10. The germline CDR1 and CDR2 sequences are SGDLS and YYNGEE. The CDR3 loop spans 15 amino acids. CDR3 residues: CASSVLTGEGDGYTF. The CDR3 nucleotides read TGTGCCAGCAGCGTTCTTACAGGGGAAGGGGATGGCTACACCTTC.

The chain joins TRBV19 to TRBJ2-1; the D gene is possibly TRBD2 (6 bases). Germline V lookup: CDR1 LNHDA, CDR2 SQIVND (reference sequence). Trimming pared 7 bases from V and 2 bases from J, leaving 9 bases between. The CDR3 sequence is 13 residues long. CDR3: CASNLAPYNEQFF. CDR3 nucleotides: TGTGCCAGTAACCTAGCGCCCTACAATGAGCAGTTCTTC.

The chain uses TRBV19 and TRBJ1-1, with D uncertain. Per germline, CDR1 LNHDA and CDR2 SQIVND (reference sequence). The ends were cut back, 8 bases at V and 1 base at J, with 8 bases in the middle. CDR3 length: 12 residues. The DNA of the CDR3 is TGTGCCAGTTCAATTGGGAACACTGAAGCTTTCTTT. Its protein product is CASSIGNTEAFF. The entire variable domain, with the rest obtained from reference TRBV19 and TRBJ1-1, is as follows: DGGITQSPKYLFRKEGQNVTLSCEQNLNHDAMYWYRQDPGQGLRLIYYSQIVNDFQKGDIAEGYSVSREKKESFPLTVTSAQKNPTAFYLCASSIGNTEAFFGQGTRLTVV.

The chain is built from TRBV5-1 and TRBJ1-5, with unresolved D. The ends were cut back, 0 bases at V and 1 base at J, with 2 bases in the middle. The germline V gene has CDR1 SGHRS and CDR2 YFSETQ. The CDR3 has 13 amino acids. CDR3 in DNA: TGCGCCAGCAGCTTGGACAGCAATCAGCCCCAGCATTTT. Its translation is CASSLDSNQPQHF.

This clone was found once. The chain employs TRBV7-6 and TRBJ1-6, with a weak D call TRBD1 (5 bases). Deletions cut 5 bases from V and 7 bases from J, with 21 bases between. The CDR3 extends over 17 amino acids. Germline values: CDR1 SGHVS, CDR2 FNYEAQ. The CDR3 bases are TGTGCCAGCAGCCCCGACCGAGTGCAGGGTGGGAATTCACCCCTCCACTTT. This gives the protein CASSPDRVQGGNSPLHF.

The rearrangement uses TRBV13 and TRBJ2-7; D ambiguous. This CDR3 spans 16 amino acids. Trimming took off 3 bases at V and 1 base at J, with 16 bases between the two ends. The germline gives CDR1 PRHDT, CDR2 FYEKMQ (reference sequence). The CDR3 DNA follows: TGTGCCAGCAGCTTTTATACCCCCGCAGGTTCCTACGAGCAGTACTTC. Translating gives CASSFYTPAGSYEQYF.

Only a few counts were recorded for this clone. V usage is TRBV19 and J usage is TRBJ2-1, with D possibly TRBD2 on 6 matching bases. Looked up from germline, CDR1 is LNHDA and CDR2 is SQIVND (reference sequence). CDR3 length: 19 amino acids. V was clipped by 6 bases and J by 4 bases, with 28 bases between them. The CDR3 spells CASRTLRDGSIRGYNEQFF. CDR3 in DNA: TGTGCCAGTAGGACCCTCCGGGACGGATCAATCCGGGGGTACAATGAGCAGTTCTTC.

This chain uses TRBV19 with TRBJ1-6; D gene ambiguous. V lost 5 bases, J lost 6 bases, and 11 bases lay in between. Germline CDR1 LNHDA, CDR2 SQIVND (reference sequence). CDR3 length: 14 residues. DNA of the CDR3: TGTGCCAGTAGTTCAACGACGGGTAATTCACCCCTCCACTTT. Amino acids: CASSSTTGNSPLHF. Full variable domain (missing parts from reference TRBV19 and TRBJ1-6): DGGITQSPKYLFRKEGQNVTLSCEQNLNHDAMYWYRQDPGQGLRLIYYSQIVNDFQKGDIAEGYSVSREKKESFPLTVTSAQKNPTAFYLCASSSTTGNSPLHFGNGTRLTVT.

The rearrangement links TRBV28 to TRBJ1-5; the match to TRBD1 covers 8 bases. There are 13 residues in the CDR3. The germline V gene has CDR1 MDHEN and CDR2 SYDVKM. With 7 bases clipped from V and 2 bases from J, the junction kept 1 base outside the gene matches. CDR3 sequence: CASKQGGNQPQHF. For the CDR3, the DNA is TGTGCCAGCAAACAGGGGGGCAATCAGCCCCAGCATTTT.

The chain couples TRBV6-5 to TRBJ1-1; 7 nucleotides align to TRBD1. The CDR3 spans 14 residues. The germline V gene has CDR1 MNHEY and CDR2 SVGAGI. The V gene end was trimmed by 7 bases and the J gene end by 1 base; junction bases not matched to a gene: 6. In DNA, the CDR3 is TGTGCCAGCATCCCGACAGGGAGGAACACTGAAGCTTTCTTT. It translates to CASIPTGRNTEAFF.

A few counts support this clone. The chain carries TRBV2 and TRBJ2-3, with 7 bases aligning to TRBD1. Looked up from germline, CDR1 is SNHLY and CDR2 is FYNNEI. Trimming cost V 7 bases and J 4 bases; bases outside gene matches: 11. The CDR3 has 15 amino acids. For the CDR3, the DNA is TGTGCCAGCATATTAACAGGGGAAGTCGCAGATACGCAGTATTTT. Protein product: CASILTGEVADTQYF.

This chain joins TRBV6-5 and TRBJ2-7, with D uncertain. Trimming pared 10 bases from V and 3 bases from J, leaving 7 bases between. Per germline, CDR1 MNHEY and CDR2 SVGAGI. The CDR3 has 10 residues. The CDR3 loop is CATTYYEQYF. In DNA, the CDR3 is TGTGCCACTACGTACTACGAGCAGTACTTC.